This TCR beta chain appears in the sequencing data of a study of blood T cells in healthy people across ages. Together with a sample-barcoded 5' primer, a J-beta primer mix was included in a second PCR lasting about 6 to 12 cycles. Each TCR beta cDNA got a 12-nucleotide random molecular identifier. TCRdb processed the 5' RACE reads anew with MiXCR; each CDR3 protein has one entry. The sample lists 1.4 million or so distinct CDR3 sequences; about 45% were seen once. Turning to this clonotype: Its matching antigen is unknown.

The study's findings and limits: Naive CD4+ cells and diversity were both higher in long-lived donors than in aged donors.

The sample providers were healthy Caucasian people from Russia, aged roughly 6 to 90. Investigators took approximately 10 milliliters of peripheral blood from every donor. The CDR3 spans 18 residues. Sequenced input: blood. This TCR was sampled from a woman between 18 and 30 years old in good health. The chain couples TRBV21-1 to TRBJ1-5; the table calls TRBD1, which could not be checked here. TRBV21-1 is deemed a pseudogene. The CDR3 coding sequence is TGTGCCAGCAGCGTCGGGGACCCCGAGGTGGTTAGCAATCAGCCCCAGCATTTT. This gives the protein CASSVGDPEVVSNQPQHF.